The T cell receptor beta chain described here comes from a study of vaccination and CD4 T cells after COVID-19 (dated by TCRdb to the early 2020s). General notes on the study: Convalescent patients had a positive SARS-CoV-2 result on nasal swab PCR, and of these patients, nine had mild disease and one had severe disease. The convalescent cohort comprised six males and four females, including two Hispanic individuals, seven Caucasians, two Asians and one multiracial person. Two doses of either the Pfizer-BioNTech BNT162b2 vaccine (n=8) or the Moderna mRNA-1273 vaccine (n=2) were administered to participants. Post-COVID blood samples from convalescent patients were collected a median of around 110 days after diagnosis, with a range of 35 to 161 days. Post-vaccine blood samples were obtained a median of approximately 74 days after the second vaccine dose, with a range of roughly 14 to 241 days. Culture stimuli were overlapping spike peptide pools from SARS-CoV-2 and from the common cold coronaviruses HCoV-NL63, HCoV-OC43 and HCoV-229E. In control cultures, a CEFX viral epitope pool was used as positive control, an HIV-1 Nef peptide pool was used as negative control, or no peptide was added. In around 9 COVID-19 convalescent patients and a handful of infection-naive healthy vaccine recipients, researchers compared the spike-specific CD4+ TCR repertoire from before mRNA vaccination with the repertoire from after. Summary of the overall study and its limitations: The study included relatively few convalescent patients and did not analyze early timepoints after natural infection. Although the median number of SARS-CoV-2-reactive clonotypes went up from some 23 after infection to 38 after vaccination, the increase was not significant. Of the vaccine-specific clones in convalescent patients, 304 of 307, or nearly all, reacted only to SARS-CoV-2 spike and did not cross-react with common cold coronaviruses. Among the post-vaccine SARS-CoV-2-reactive clones in convalescent patients, a median 86.3% showed up only after vaccination, which suggests vaccine-specific priming.

Library method: PCR. DNA from cultured CD4+ T cells underwent TCR sequencing with the Oncomine TCR Beta short-read assay at the Johns Hopkins FTIC core. The QIAamp micro DNA kit was used to extract genomic DNA from the cultured CD4+ T cells. Oncomine TCR Beta libraries from cultured CD4+ T cells were pooled with unique dual indexes and sequenced on an Illumina iSeq 100. For the original study's pipeline: Non-productive sequences were filtered out, and CDR3s that did not start with C, did not end with F or W, or were shorter than 7 amino acids were discarded. Antigen-specific clonotypes were identified using the MANAFEST web application through comparison of peptide-stimulated wells with reference and other culture wells. To be called positive, a clone needed an FDR below 0.05, an odds ratio above 5, and a productive frequency above 0.1% in at least two of three replicate wells. A clonotype was classed as cross-reactive if the clonotype showed significant expansion both in SARS-CoV-2 spike wells and in at least one common cold coronavirus spike condition. Levenshtein distances (stringdist) and unrooted phylogenetic trees (ape) in R version 3.6.1 were used to assess CDR3 homology. The public reads were run again by TCRdb, first through fastp at Q25 and then through MiXCR, and only productive beta chains were kept. For every CDR3 protein sequence, its rows merge into one entry that carries the most common genes and DNA. The V and J calls come from TCRdb's annotation, not from the publication. In all, the sample holds approximately 10,000 distinct CDR3 sequences, and approximately 59% of those were seen once. The ten largest make up 15% of the sample.

The treatment or condition tag for this specimen amounts to: roughly ten-day PBMC culture with coronavirus spike peptide pools or control peptides (ViraFEST assay). The ViraFEST assay, used in the study, expanded antigen-specific T cells with peptide pools and then identified the expanded clonotypes through TCR sequencing. The convalescent patients' positive SARS-CoV-2 PCR tests were from March to December 2020, which was before the Alpha, Beta and Delta variants emerged in the United States. Each well held approximately 2 million PBMCs cultured in IMDM containing roughly 5% human AB serum and approximately 9.6 IU/ml IL-2, with roughly 10 ug/ml peptide pools added. On days 3 and 7, half of the culture medium was replaced with fresh IL-2-containing medium. CD4+ T cells were isolated after 10 days of culture through negative selection using the EasySep CD4+ T cell isolation kit. PBMCs were separated from whole blood using Ficoll-Paque Plus gradient centrifugation and then either used fresh or cryopreserved at -140C. Culture conditions were generally each tested in triplicate wells.

The CDR3 has 14 amino acids, counting the end cysteine and phenylalanine. The sequence is cut down to CDR3 DNA, 42 bases in frame from base 1. Per the germline V gene, SGHTA is the CDR1 and FQGNSA is the CDR2. The V and J ends are trimmed by 5 bases and 5 bases, leaving 15 bases between them. Comment on this clonotype: There is no known antigen for this receptor. Base qualities are not at hand, and no much larger clone is one base apart.

The origin of this receptor is a human donor with COVID-19. The sequence joins TRBV7-2 to TRBJ1-1; matching of 5 bases hints at TRBD1 as the D gene. The source material was cultured CD4+ T cells from blood, sampled after SARS-CoV-2 vaccination. The DNA sequence is given as TGTGCCAGCAGCCTTCGGGGGGGTCTAACTGAAGCTTTCTTT. The resulting protein is CASSLRGGLTEAFF.